A single sample gave rise to the 10 T cell receptor beta chains below, sequenced in a study of lymphopenia after photon versus proton radiotherapy. Here immunoSEQ multiplex PCR was the method, and the copy in TCRdb shows in-frame clones only, minus some. The profile covers about 37,000 clones, with roughly 84% appearing a single time and under 3% taken by the ten largest. Here the sequenced sample was peripheral blood, taken from a patient treated with photon-based radiotherapy. The receptors originated from a man aged 45-60 years with gastric cancer.

V usage is TRBV30 and J usage is TRBJ1-2, with D uncertain. Per germline, CDR1 GTSNPN and CDR2 SVGIG (reference sequence). The CDR3 is made up of 14 amino acids. The germline V and J ends were trimmed by 2 bases and 1 base, with 11 bases remaining between them. The CDR3 loop is CAWSQDGFNYGYTF. Here the CDR3 DNA reads TGTGCCTGGAGTCAGGACGGATTTAACTATGGCTACACCTTC.

The chain links TRBV10-3 to TRBJ1-5; no definite D call. Looked up from germline, CDR1 is ENHRY and CDR2 is SYGVKD. The germline V and J ends were trimmed by 2 bases and 4 bases, with 12 bases remaining between them. This CDR3 region has 15 residues. The chain's CDR3 is CAISEAGGVNQPQHF. As DNA, the CDR3 is TGTGCCATCAGTGAGGCGGGTGGAGTTAATCAGCCCCAGCATTTT.

The chain joins TRBV30 to TRBJ2-6; D not resolved. The CDR3 extends over 15 amino acids. V was shortened by 0 bases and J by 2 bases, with 8 bases between the two germline ends. In germline, CDR1 is GTSNPN, CDR2 SVGIG (reference sequence). This chain's CDR3 is CAWSVRRPGANVLTF. The CDR3 nucleotides read TGTGCCTGGAGTGTACGGCGCCCTGGGGCCAACGTCCTGACTTTC. Based on the CDR3 plus reference TRBV30 and TRBJ2-6, the full variable domain is SQTIHQWPATLVQPVGSPLSLECTVEGTSNPNLYWYRQAAGRGLQLLFYSVGIGQISSEVPQNLSASRPQDRQFILSSKKLLLSDSGFYLCAWSVRRPGANVLTFGAGSRLTVL.

The rearrangement joins TRBV11-3 to TRBJ2-1, with D perhaps matching TRBD2 (6 bases). The germline gives CDR1 SGHNT, CDR2 YENEEA. This CDR3 region has 14 residues. V dropped 3 bases and J dropped 5 bases, with 11 bases sitting between them. CDR3 nucleotides: TGTGCCAGCAGCTTGGAGGGATTGGACAATGAGCAGTTCTTC. This codes for CASSLEGLDNEQFF.

This rearrangement joins TRBV6-4 to TRBJ2-2; D not certain. The germline V and J ends were trimmed by 2 bases and 7 bases, with 8 bases remaining between them. This CDR3 contains 13 residues. Germline CDR1 reads MRHNA; CDR2 reads SNTAGT. CDR3 nucleotides: TGTGCCAGCAGTGACCGGCGCGGCGGGGAGCTGTTTTTT. This sequence encodes CASSDRRGGELFF.

This chain uses TRBV10-2 with TRBJ2-3, with 9 nucleotides matching TRBD2. The J segment lost 0 bases and the V segment lost 2 bases, leaving 3 bases of the junction unmatched. CDR3 size: 16 residues. CDR1 and CDR2 (germline): WSHSY, SAAADI. The CDR3 loop reads CASSERRGGSTDTQYF. As DNA, the CDR3 is TGCGCCAGCAGTGAGCGGCGGGGGGGTAGCACAGATACGCAGTATTTT.

The rearrangement uses TRBV18 and TRBJ2-1; 9 bases are a match to TRBD2. The germline V gene encodes CDR1 KGHSH and CDR2 LQKENI. J gave up 8 bases and V 6 bases, and 11 bases lay outside the gene matches. The CDR3 sequence is 15 residues long. CDR3 loop: CASSRGLAKMDEQFF. The CDR3 nucleotides read TGTGCCAGCTCTCGGGGACTAGCTAAGATGGATGAGCAGTTCTTC.

The rearrangement uses TRBV11-1 and TRBJ2-5, with a weak D call TRBD2 (7 bases). Trimming removed 7 bases at V and 3 bases at J, with 21 bases between. CDR1 and CDR2 (germline): SGHAT, FQDESV (reference sequence). CDR3 size: 16 residues. This chain's CDR3 is CASTGRGGRKEETQYF. CDR3 DNA sequence: TGTGCCAGCACTGGAAGGGGGGGGCGAAAAGAAGAGACCCAGTACTTC.

This sequence joins TRBV18 and TRBJ2-1; 10 bases are shared with TRBD2. The CDR3 is made up of 16 amino acids. The J segment lost 7 bases and the V segment lost 4 bases, leaving 10 bases of the junction unmatched. Germline lookup yields CDR1 KGHSH and CDR2 LQKENI. CDR3 DNA sequence: TGTGCCAGCTCACGAAGCGGGAGGGCCTTGATTAATGAGCAGTTCTTC. Amino acid sequence: CASSRSGRALINEQFF.

This chain uses TRBV19 with TRBJ2-7; the D is unclear. The CDR3 extends over 13 amino acids. Germline lookup yields CDR1 LNHDA and CDR2 SQIVND (reference sequence). V was pared by 3 bases and J by 5 bases, with 11 bases between. The CDR3 spells CASSIVGDHEQYF. CDR3 DNA: TGTGCCAGTAGTATCGTTGGAGACCACGAGCAGTACTTC.